This T cell receptor beta chain emerged from a study of blood T cell repertoires in COVID-19 (dated by TCRdb to about 2020). Study-level background: Collaborator samples came from the United States, Italy and Spain and covered acute and convalescent phases of COVID-19. The prospective study material was composed of cDNA or gDNA derived from T cells, B-cell-depleted T cells, or PBMCs. The dataset comprised deeply sampled blood TCRbeta repertoires from subjects exposed to, actively infected with, or recovered from COVID-19. A freely available public database, intended as a resource for researchers studying the immune response to SARS-CoV-2, is where the repertoires were released. The samples were drawn from two sources: the first 160 participants of the ongoing ImmuneRACE study, and over 950 subjects contributed by 6 global collaborators. The sample metadata nearly always contained a de-identified subject ID, COVID-19 status, age in years and sex. Where HLA class I and class II types were available, the types were taken from metadata supplied by the sample provider, not from assay-based typing. The study at large found these results: Clinical and demographic metadata were provided uncurated, with the amount varying by source and participant.

Another Seattle source contributed samples from volunteer blood donors who had recovered from COVID-19. Whole blood was collected in K2EDTA tubes by collaborating institutions according to the institutions' own protocols. For TCRbeta analysis, collaborators shipped samples in one of three forms: frozen whole blood, isolated PBMCs, or DNA extracted from either of those sample types. The immunoSEQ Assay, a bias-controlled multiplex PCR, was used to amplify TCRbeta CDR3 regions from genomic DNA. In the source study's methods: Within the assay, amplification of reference gene primers was used to estimate how many nucleated cells each sample contained. Sequence reads were collapsed and filtered to measure the absolute abundance of every unique TCRbeta CDR3 rearrangement. Productive Simpson clonality was computed per sample as the square root of Simpson's diversity index over productive rearrangements. TCRdb provides this immuneACCESS table in a form limited to in-frame rearrangements. Some clones are lacking; in checked studies, under half of them reflect an unresolved V gene, and why the rest are absent is not known. V, J and clone size reflect that table, while D and trimming were determined from the DNA. The table for this sample lists around 270,000 clones; around 84% of them were counted only once. Approximately 1.4% of the sample comes from the top ten.

As regards this clone: The clone's antigen remains unknown. Base qualities were left out, and no much larger clone turns up one base away.

In the germline V gene, CDR1 corresponds to MGHRA and CDR2 to YSYEKL. V trim: 3 bases; J trim: 1 base; unmatched bases: 9. The CDR3 numbers 17 residues from cysteine through phenylalanine. Just CDR3 DNA is preserved here, 51 bases in frame from base 1. The TCR originated in a woman aged 40 to 50 who had recovered from COVID-19. The sequenced sample was peripheral blood. The V and J segments used are TRBV4-1 and TRBJ2-1; TRBD1 aligns with 7 central bases. The CDR3 protein: CASSQGNRGRSYNEQFF. The nucleotide sequence reads TGCGCCAGCAGCCAGGGTAACAGGGGAAGGTCCTACAATGAGCAGTTCTTC.